Below, 20 T cell receptor beta chains from the same sample are listed, as sequenced in a study of T-cell memory formation after mild COVID-19. TCRdb reprocessed the 5' RACE reads with MiXCR, giving one entry per CDR3 protein. The sample lists approximately 150,000 distinct CDR3 sequences, roughly 15% seen once, with 12% to 15% in the top ten. Sequencing was carried out using PBMCs or a T cell subset sorted from them (not recorded which). The receptor set was obtained from an adult woman who had mild COVID-19 (a few samples of this study predate the infection). Cell type and time point are not known.

This clonotype was observed a few times. This chain joins TRBV5-1 and TRBJ2-1; 11 positions match TRBD2. Germline-derived CDR1 and CDR2 are SGHRS and YFSETQ. CDR3 size: 19 residues. J gave up 4 bases and V 4 bases, and 16 bases lay outside the gene matches. The CDR3 reads CASSPDYLLLAGAYNEQFF. The CDR3 nucleotides are TGCGCCAGCAGCCCCGACTACCTACTACTAGCGGGAGCTTACAATGAGCAGTTCTTC.

Turning to this clonotype: Compared with germline, one end of the junction differs, possibly owing to a read error. This chain links TRBV12-3 or TRBV12-4 with TRBJ1-4; TRBD1 might be the D (5 bases). The length of the CDR3 is 15 residues. CDR3 residues: CSSSYLGEGEEKLFF. In DNA, the CDR3 is TGTTCCAGCAGTTATTTGGGGGAGGGTGAAGAAAAACTGTTTTTT.

Ten or more counts support this clonotype. V is TRBV12-3 or TRBV12-4 and J is TRBJ2-7, with 14 bases lining up with TRBD2. After removal of 4 bases from V and 2 bases from J, the junction contained 1 base not matched to a gene. The CDR3 has 15 residues. The CDR3 spells CASSSTSGGAYEQYF. The CDR3 nucleotides are TGTGCCAGCAGTTCGACTAGCGGGGGGGCCTACGAGCAGTACTTC.

This chain uses TRBV24-1 with TRBJ1-1; D might be TRBD1 (5 bases). The CDR3 runs 12 residues. Per germline, CDR1 KGHDR and CDR2 SFDVKD. Deletions cut 10 bases from V and 1 base from J, with 9 bases between. CDR3 sequence reads: CATRGQNTEAFF. The CDR3 DNA reads TGTGCCACGAGGGGTCAGAACACTGAAGCTTTCTTT.

Ten or more counts support this clonotype. The chain is built from TRBV5-4 and TRBJ2-7; 7 bases line up with TRBD2. V lost 7 bases and J lost 3; bases outside the gene matches: 7. This CDR3 spans 13 amino acids. Looked up from germline, CDR1 is SGHNT and CDR2 is YYREEE (reference sequence). In DNA form, the CDR3 reads TGTGCCAGCGGTCCCGGGGGGAACTACGAGCAGTACTTC. It codes for CASGPGGNYEQYF.

This chain connects TRBV18 to TRBJ2-7; D is perhaps TRBD1 (5 bases). V was pared by 2 bases and J by 1 base, with 9 bases between. The germline gives CDR1 KGHSH, CDR2 LQKENI. This CDR3 is 14 amino acids long. Here the CDR3 DNA reads TGTGCCAGCTCACCAGAGACAGCTTCCTACGAGCAGTACTTC. Translated: CASSPETASYEQYF.

This clonotype was recorded a few times. V and J are TRBV20-1 and TRBJ2-4; 7 bases are a match to TRBD1. V lost 6 bases to trimming and J lost 3 bases; unmatched junction nucleotides: 14. Per the germline V gene, CDR1 is DFQATT and CDR2 is SNEGSKA (reference sequence). The CDR3 runs 16 residues. CDR3 coding DNA: TGCAGTGCAGTTGAGCGACAGGGTTGGGTCAAAAACATTCAGTACTTC. This gives the protein CSAVERQGWVKNIQYF.

V is TRBV12-3 or TRBV12-4 and J is TRBJ1-3; TRBD1 might be the D (6 bases). Trimming removed 1 base from V and 6 bases from J, with 16 bases in between. The CDR3 totals 16 residues. The CDR3 reads CASSLGGTGTQNTIYF. Here the CDR3 DNA reads TGTGCCAGCAGTTTAGGAGGTACAGGGACTCAAAACACCATATATTTT.

This clonotype has more than one count but fewer than ten. The DNA of the CDR3 is TGCAGTGCTACGCGACCTCTAGGACTAGCGGGATTATACGAGCAGTACTTC. It encodes CSATRPLGLAGLYEQYF. The rearrangement links TRBV20-1 to TRBJ2-7; 12 bases fit TRBD2. Germline CDR1 reads DFQATT; CDR2 reads SNEGSKA (reference sequence). The CDR3 is 17 amino acids. The V and J ends lost 4 bases and 4 bases, in that order; junction bases with no gene match: 14.

This clonotype appeared a few times. This chain connects TRBV5-1 to TRBJ2-3, with D possibly being TRBD1 (7 bases). The V gene lost 3 bases and the J gene lost 0 bases, with 11 bases spanning the gap. This CDR3 has 15 amino acids. The V gene's germline CDR1 is SGHRS and CDR2 YFSETQ. The CDR3 nucleotides read TGCGCCAGCAGCTGGGGGGACAGAAGCACAGATACGCAGTATTTT. As protein: CASSWGDRSTDTQYF.

This clonotype was picked up a small number of times. The CDR3: CASRTSGASEQYF. The CDR3 DNA is TGCGCCAGCAGGACTAGCGGCGCTTCGGAGCAGTACTTC. V is TRBV5-1 and J is TRBJ2-7, with 9 positions matching TRBD2. This CDR3 region has 13 residues. Germline lookup yields CDR1 SGHRS and CDR2 YFSETQ. Germline trimming cut 5 bases from V and 7 bases from J; bases unmatched to any gene: 7.

The table lists this clonotype with many counts. The chain is built from TRBV27 and TRBJ2-1; 14 bases fit TRBD2. The V segment lost 7 bases and the J segment 5 bases; nucleotides outside the gene matches: 19. The CDR3 runs 20 residues. Germline V CDR1 and CDR2: MNHEY, SMNVEV (reference sequence). The CDR3 sequence is CASTFIVQGLAGVKDNEQFF. CDR3 coding DNA: TGTGCCAGCACCTTTATTGTCCAGGGACTAGCGGGAGTGAAGGACAATGAGCAGTTCTTC.

This clonotype has more than one count but fewer than ten. This chain uses TRBV7-7 with TRBJ2-5; 7 nucleotides agree with TRBD1. Per germline, CDR1 SSHAT and CDR2 FNYEAQ (reference sequence). The V segment lost 5 bases and the J segment 2 bases; nucleotides outside the gene matches: 8. This CDR3 is 15 amino acids long. The CDR3 nucleotides read TGTGCCAGCAGCGTGCCCGGGACAGCACAAGAGACCCAGTACTTC. Translating gives CASSVPGTAQETQYF.

This clonotype has a handful of counts. The J gene is TRBJ2-7, the V gene TRBV6-5; TRBD2 matches at 9 bases. Germline assignment: CDR1 MNHEY and CDR2 SVGAGI. The ends lost 8 bases at V and 2 bases at J; junction bases unmatched: 10. This CDR3 spans 15 amino acids. In DNA, the CDR3 is TGTGCCAGCCGTAGAGGGCGGGGGGGGACCTACGAGCAGTACTTC. Protein: CASRRGRGGTYEQYF.

The chain carries TRBV11-1 and TRBJ2-5; 10 nucleotides agree with TRBD2. Trimming removed 6 bases from V and 2 bases from J; junction bases left unmatched: 3. The CDR3 totals 14 residues. Germline values: CDR1 SGHAT, CDR2 FQDESV (reference sequence). This chain's CDR3 is CASSLAGVQETQYF. Here the CDR3 DNA reads TGTGCCAGCAGTCTAGCGGGAGTACAAGAGACCCAGTACTTC.

The chain recombines TRBV20-1 with TRBJ2-2; tentative D call: TRBD1 (5 bases). CDR3 size: 15 residues. Germline V gene data show CDR1 as DFQATT and CDR2 as SNEGSKA (reference sequence). V lost 3 bases and J lost 0, with 11 bases in between. CDR3 nucleotides: TGCAGTGCTAGTGCTCAGGGATCGAACACCGGGGAGCTGTTTTTT. Translated: CSASAQGSNTGELFF.

V and J are TRBV5-4 and TRBJ2-1, with 11 bases identical to TRBD2. This CDR3 comprises 15 residues. V lost 4 bases, J lost 2 bases, and 2 bases stayed unmatched. In germline, CDR1 is SGHNT, CDR2 YYREEE (reference sequence). Written as DNA, the CDR3 is TGTGCCAGCAGCGTTAGCGGGGGGGCCTACAATGAGCAGTTCTTC. As protein: CASSVSGGAYNEQFF.

This clonotype turned up a few times. The V and J genes are TRBV7-8 and TRBJ1-1, with D unresolved. The CDR3 loop spans 17 amino acids. The V gene's germline CDR1 is SGHVS and CDR2 FQNEAQ. The germline V and J ends were trimmed by 0 bases and 0 bases, with 14 bases remaining between them. CDR3 protein: CASSLAGSLYLNTEAFF. CDR3 in DNA: TGTGCCAGCAGCTTAGCGGGATCTTTGTACCTGAACACTGAAGCTTTCTTT.

The chain links TRBV9 to TRBJ2-2; TRBD1 or TRBD2 may be the D gene (5 bases each). V was trimmed by 5 bases and J by 3 bases, leaving 11 bases between them. This CDR3 has 14 amino acids. Germline loops: CDR1 SGDLS, CDR2 YYNGEE. The CDR3 loop reads CASSVGGYTGELFF. In DNA, the CDR3 is TGTGCCAGCAGTGTTGGGGGTTACACCGGGGAGCTGTTTTTT.

This clonotype was detected many times. V is TRBV20-1 and J is TRBJ2-3; tentative D call: TRBD2 (5 bases). Germline V lookup: CDR1 DFQATT, CDR2 SNEGSKA (reference sequence). CDR3 size: 13 residues. Trimming left V 3 bases short and J 1 base short, with 8 bases between. The CDR3 region is CSASSSGTDTQYF. Written as DNA, the CDR3 is TGCAGTGCTAGTAGTAGCGGCACAGATACGCAGTATTTT.